Listed below are T cell receptor beta chains from one sample, sequenced in a study of identical twins. Via MiXCR, TCRdb re-called the 5' RACE reads, giving one row per CDR3 protein. The data contain fewer than 500,000 distinct CDR3 sequences, approximately 14% of them seen just once; the ten biggest clones take up more than 0.8%. This sample was shared with a second study, whose subject was yellow fever vaccine responses in identical twins.

Input material: CD4+ T cells sorted from blood. These receptors were taken from a woman between 18 and 29 years old in good health. The CDR3 runs from the conserved cysteine through the conserved F or W. The D gene is left open where the match is weak. A clone size is listed for some rows: how often the clone was seen (once, few, many), or a class if it is expanded.

cdr3_aa	cdr3_nt	v_call	clone_size	d_call	j_call
CASSYSPGGKGYEQYF	TGTGCCAGCAGTTACTCGCCAGGGGGAAAAGGCTACGAGCAGTACTTC	TRBV6-5	few	TRBD1	TRBJ2-7
CASTITRLAGTETQYF	TGCGCCAGCACCATAACTAGACTAGCGGGAACTGAGACCCAGTACTTC	TRBV10-1	NA	TRBD2	TRBJ2-5
CASSSDRVLEYF	TGTGCCAGCAGTTCGGACAGGGTGTTGGAGTACTTC	TRBV28	once	TRBD1	TRBJ2-5
CASSSPDRALTPLHF	TGTGCCAGCAGCTCCCCGGACAGGGCCCTGACACCCCTCCACTTT	TRBV7-2	NA	TRBD1	TRBJ1-6
CASGGGGRETQYF	TGCGCCAGCGGAGGGGGAGGGAGAGAGACCCAGTACTTC	TRBV10-2	many	NA	TRBJ2-5
CASKRTDTEAFF	TGTGCCAGCAAGCGAACCGACACTGAAGCTTTCTTT	TRBV12-3/TRBV12-4	NA	NA	TRBJ1-1
CASSLGQGVNTGELFF	TGTGCCAGCAGCCTGGGACAGGGGGTCAACACCGGGGAGCTGTTTTTT	TRBV12-3/TRBV12-4	many	TRBD1	TRBJ2-2
CASSLLGVGASGSASYNEQFF	TGTGCCAGCAGCTTGCTTGGGGTAGGGGCTAGCGGGAGTGCTTCCTACAATGAGCAGTTCTTC	TRBV5-4	NA	TRBD2	TRBJ2-1
CASSLELMTDTQYF	TGTGCCAGCAGCTTAGAACTAATGACAGATACGCAGTATTTT	TRBV7-2	NA	NA	TRBJ2-3
CASRQGGSLTGELFF	TGTGCCAGCAGACAGGGCGGGAGCCTCACCGGGGAGCTGTTTTTT	TRBV11-2	NA	NA	TRBJ2-2
CASSQMMLAGGSNEQFF	TGTGCCAGCAGCCAGATGATGCTAGCGGGGGGGTCCAATGAGCAGTTCTTC	TRBV6-1	few	TRBD2	TRBJ2-1
CASSFPGIMSYTF	TGTGCCAGCAGCTTTCCAGGCATTATGAGCTACACCTTC	TRBV7-2	many	NA	TRBJ1-2
CASSPTNHQETQYF	TGTGCCAGCAGCCCGACGAACCACCAAGAGACCCAGTACTTC	TRBV11-2	NA	NA	TRBJ2-5
CASSPVRATGELFF	TGTGCCAGCAGCCCGGTCAGGGCCACCGGGGAGCTGTTTTTT	TRBV7-3	NA	NA	TRBJ2-2
CASRRGTGYGYTF	TGCGCCAGCAGAAGGGGTACGGGCTATGGCTACACCTTC	TRBV5-1	few	NA	TRBJ1-2
CASSARDSRGRLRTYNEQFF	TGTGCCAGCAGCGCACGGGACAGCCGCGGCAGGTTACGGACCTACAATGAGCAGTTCTTC	TRBV6-2/TRBV6-3	few	TRBD1	TRBJ2-1
CASSYQTDEKLFF	TGCGCCAGCAGCTACCAGACAGACGAAAAACTGTTTTTT	TRBV5-1	few	NA	TRBJ1-4
CAISGQGNYGYTF	TGTGCCATCAGTGGCCAGGGCAACTATGGCTACACCTTC	TRBV10-3	many	NA	TRBJ1-2
CASSQGRFQETQYF	TGTGCCAGCAGCCAAGGCAGGTTCCAAGAGACCCAGTACTTC	TRBV14	few	NA	TRBJ2-5
CASSLSLPEITDTQYF	TGTGCCAGCAGCTTAAGTCTACCCGAAATCACAGATACGCAGTATTTT	TRBV7-6	few	NA	TRBJ2-3
CASSLGEYQETQYF	TGTGCCAGCAGTTTAGGCGAGTACCAAGAGACCCAGTACTTC	TRBV7-9	many	NA	TRBJ2-5
CASQRGQQLYEQYF	TGTGCCAGCCAAAGGGGGCAGCAACTCTACGAGCAGTACTTC	TRBV13	NA	TRBD1	TRBJ2-7
CASSHSSGRKETQYF	TGTGCCAGCAGTCACTCTAGCGGGAGGAAAGAGACCCAGTACTTC	TRBV12-3/TRBV12-4	many	TRBD2	TRBJ2-5
CASSLRGQGEQFF	TGTGCCAGCAGCTTGCGGGGGCAAGGTGAGCAGTTCTTC	TRBV7-6	few	NA	TRBJ2-1
CASSLARRGDTQYF	TGTGCCAGCAGCTTAGCGCGAAGGGGTGATACGCAGTATTTT	TRBV7-9	few	NA	TRBJ2-3
CASSAFRVLPQETQYF	TGTGCCAGCAGCGCTTTCCGGGTCCTACCCCAAGAGACCCAGTACTTC	TRBV7-2	few	NA	TRBJ2-5
CASSFEKRTDTQYF	TGTGCCAGCAGCTTCGAGAAGCGCACAGATACGCAGTATTTT	TRBV7-2	few	NA	TRBJ2-3
CASSYGGAPSYEQYF	TGTGCCAGCAGCTACGGCGGGGCTCCCTCCTACGAGCAGTACTTC	TRBV11-2	NA	NA	TRBJ2-7
CASSWDRATSYEQYF	TGTGCCAGCAGCTGGGACAGGGCGACGTCCTACGAGCAGTACTTC	TRBV7-8	few	TRBD1	TRBJ2-7
CASSARDSPSSYEQYF	TGTGCCAGCAGCGCGCGGGACAGCCCGAGCTCCTACGAGCAGTACTTC	TRBV9	NA	NA	TRBJ2-7
CSVQGGTSRDTQYF	TGCAGTGTCCAAGGTGGGACTAGCCGAGATACGCAGTATTTT	TRBV20-1	few	TRBD2	TRBJ2-3
CSARVSYQETQYF	TGCAGTGCTAGAGTGTCGTACCAAGAGACCCAGTACTTC	TRBV20-1	many	NA	TRBJ2-5
CSARGTTDNSPLHF	TGCAGTGCGAGAGGGACAACCGATAATTCACCCCTCCACTTT	TRBV20-1	few	NA	TRBJ1-6